The clone carrying this T cell receptor beta chain was seen more than once but under ten times. Its cognate antigen is unknown. Germline V lookup: CDR1 SGHTS, CDR2 YDEGEE. This CDR3 has 16 residues. V gave up 4 bases and J gave up 1 base, with 17 bases separating them. The entry originates in a study of cytomegalovirus exposure and HLA in healthy donors. Study observations and caveats: TCR association rates varied by HLA locus in a later analysis, with DRB1 highest and HLA-C lowest. Later analysis demonstrated an association between a missense DCLRE1C variant and TCR beta V- and J-gene trimming.

The PCR ran on 60 Vbeta and 13 Jbeta primers. Generated by immunoSEQ multiplex PCR, the TCRdb table keeps only in-frame clones and is missing some. This table holds about 110,000 clones, almost 75% found once. V and J are TRBV5-8 and TRBJ1-1, with D possibly TRBD1 on 5 matching bases. This receptor was identified in a man aged 35 to 55 in good health and CMV-seronegative. Sequencing was done on a sample of PBMCs. CDR3 sequence (DNA): TGTGCCAGCAGCCGTTGGTCGGGGGTAGGGAACACTGAAGCTTTCTTT. The encoded protein is CASSRWSGVGNTEAFF. Full variable domain (missing parts from reference TRBV5-8 and TRBJ1-1): EAGVTQSPTHLIKTRGQQATLRCSPISGHTSVYWYQQALGLGLQFLLWYDEGEERNRGNFPPRFSGRQFPNYSSELNVNALELEDSALYLCASSRWSGVGNTEAFFGQGTRLTVV.